These T cell receptor beta chains were read from a single sample in a study of molecular identifiers for immune sequencing clone quantification. TCRdb re-analysed the PCR reads in MiXCR, keeping a single row per CDR3 protein. The table lists around 9,800 distinct CDR3 sequences, approximately 19% of them singletons. The sample taken for sequencing was naive CD8+ T cells from blood, with Jurkat cell RNA spiked in. The receptors come from a human donor in good health. Some libraries in this study had Jurkat cell RNA spiked in. The CDR3 runs from the conserved cysteine through the conserved F or W. D genes are given only for firm matches. Clone size is stated in some rows and not others, as once, few, many or a class when expanded.

D gene	V gene	J gene	clone size	CDR3 protein	CDR3 DNA
TRBD2	TRBV7-2	TRBJ2-3	medium-sized	CASTYSGSSTDTQYF	TGTGCCAGCACCTATAGCGGGTCTAGCACAGATACGCAGTATTTT
-	TRBV4-1	TRBJ2-6	medium-sized	CASSQEGGRPGANVLTF	TGCGCCAGCAGCCAAGAGGGTGGCAGACCTGGGGCCAACGTCCTGACTTTC
TRBD1	TRBV11-2	TRBJ2-3	medium-sized	CASSSPGQGTDTQYF	TGTGCCAGCAGTTCTCCGGGACAGGGGACAGATACGCAGTATTTT
TRBD1	TRBV5-4	TRBJ2-1	many	CASSLHPGGNEQFF	TGTGCCAGCAGCTTACATCCAGGGGGCAATGAGCAGTTCTTC
-	TRBV16	TRBJ2-2	-	CASSQSMTGELFF	TGTGCCAGCAGCCAATCCATGACCGGGGAGCTGTTTTTT
TRBD2	TRBV5-4	TRBJ2-7	many	CASSSSGADEQYF	TGTGCCAGCAGCTCGAGCGGGGCCGACGAGCAGTACTTC
-	TRBV3-1	TRBJ1-1	many	CASSQDWAGRGGLTGPEAFF	TGTGCCAGCAGCCAAGATTGGGCAGGGCGCGGCGGACTTACGGGGCCTGAAGCTTTCTTT
TRBD1	TRBV29-1	TRBJ2-7	medium-sized	CSGGQGAYEQYF	TGCAGCGGGGGACAGGGAGCCTACGAGCAGTACTTC
-	TRBV7-9	TRBJ2-3	medium-sized	CASSQGSSTDTQYF	TGTGCCAGCAGCCAGGGTTCTAGCACAGATACGCAGTATTTT
TRBD2	TRBV7-2	TRBJ2-3	medium-sized	CASTDLAGENTDTQYF	TGTGCCAGCACCGACTTAGCGGGGGAAAACACAGATACGCAGTATTTT
TRBD2	TRBV9	TRBJ2-2	many	CASTNPRGGGTGELFF	TGTGCCAGCACCAACCCCCGCGGGGGGGGCACCGGGGAGCTGTTTTTT
-	TRBV14	TRBJ2-3	many	CASSQDPSPLFSTDTQYF	TGTGCCAGCAGCCAAGATCCTAGCCCTCTTTTTAGCACAGATACGCAGTATTTT
-	TRBV6-6	TRBJ1-1	few	CASTLHGRGDTEAFF	TGTGCCAGCACCCTACATGGGCGGGGGGACACTGAAGCTTTCTTT
-	TRBV7-9	TRBJ2-5	once	CASSSLVGSQETQYF	TGTGCCAGCAGCTCACTCGTCGGCAGCCAAGAGACCCAGTACTTC
TRBD2	TRBV7-8	TRBJ2-3	-	CASSPLAGDTDTQYF	TGTGCCAGCAGCCCCCTGGCGGGGGACACAGATACGCAGTATTTT
-	TRBV7-9	TRBJ2-3	medium-sized	CASSFGMLRGDTDTQYF	TGTGCCAGCAGCTTCGGAATGTTGCGGGGAGATACAGATACGCAGTATTTT
TRBD2	TRBV4-3	TRBJ2-3	medium-sized	CASRTSVVATDTQYF	TGCGCCAGCAGAACTAGCGTTGTAGCCACAGATACGCAGTATTTT
TRBD1	TRBV11-2	TRBJ2-7	medium-sized	CASSSGQGYEQYF	TGTGCCAGCAGCTCGGGACAGGGCTACGAGCAGTACTTC
TRBD2	TRBV2	TRBJ2-5	-	CASSERRESVQETQYF	TGCGCCAGCAGTGAACGGCGGGAGTCTGTCCAAGAGACCCAGTACTTC
-	TRBV7-2	TRBJ1-1	medium-sized	CASTISGVLNTEAFF	TGTGCCAGCACTATAAGTGGGGTACTGAACACTGAAGCTTTCTTT
-	TRBV4-1	TRBJ2-3	many	CASGQDLITDTQYF	TGCGCCAGCGGCCAAGACCTGATCACAGATACGCAGTATTTT
-	TRBV7-6	TRBJ2-7	medium-sized	CASSLSEGRNYEQYF	TGTGCCAGCAGCTTATCCGAGGGCAGAAACTACGAGCAGTACTTC
-	TRBV4-1	TRBJ1-2	medium-sized	CASSQEKTGYGYTF	TGCGCCAGCAGCCAAGAAAAGACGGGCTATGGCTACACCTTC
-	TRBV12-3/TRBV12-4	TRBJ2-3	many	CASSGGLGAYTSTDTQYF	TGTGCCAGCAGTGGGGGGCTTGGGGCATACACTAGCACAGATACGCAGTATTTT
TRBD2	TRBV9	TRBJ2-1	-	CASSQWTGGSYNEQFF	TGTGCCAGCAGCCAGTGGACGGGGGGGTCCTACAATGAGCAGTTCTTC
-	TRBV12-3/TRBV12-4	TRBJ2-1	many	CASSVPGNEQFF	TGTGCCAGCAGTGTTCCAGGCAATGAGCAGTTCTTC
TRBD2	TRBV29-1	TRBJ2-5	medium-sized	CSVEDTLAASGGVKTQYF	TGCAGCGTTGAAGATACCCTTGCGGCTAGCGGGGGGGTCAAGACCCAGTACTTC
TRBD1	TRBV7-3	TRBJ1-4	few	CASRRDSSNERLFF	TGTGCCAGCAGGCGGGACAGTTCCAACGAAAGATTATTTTTC
-	TRBV9	TRBJ1-6	medium-sized	CASSVAADEKGSSYNSPLHF	TGTGCCAGCAGCGTAGCCGCTGACGAGAAGGGTAGCTCCTATAATTCACCCCTCCACTTT
-	TRBV24-1	TRBJ2-1	-	CATSDWDSSSYNEQFF	TGTGCCACCAGTGATTGGGACTCGAGCTCCTACAATGAGCAGTTCTTC
-	TRBV12-3/TRBV12-4	TRBJ1-4	many	CASSTPAWGANEKLFF	TGTGCCAGCAGTACGCCCGCGTGGGGCGCGAATGAAAAACTGTTTTTT
-	TRBV28	TRBJ2-5	many	CASSLSGLETQYF	TGTGCCAGCAGTTTATCAGGGCTGGAGACCCAGTACTTC
-	TRBV11-2	TRBJ2-7	few	CASSRSSGVSEQYF	TGTGCCAGCAGCAGGTCATCAGGAGTCTCCGAGCAGTACTTC
TRBD2	TRBV2	TRBJ2-1	medium-sized	CASSEEGLDHNEQFF	TGTGCCAGCAGTGAAGAAGGACTAGACCACAATGAGCAGTTCTTC
-	TRBV4-3	TRBJ2-7	many	CASSQDRGNSYEQYF	TGCGCCAGCAGCCAAGACAGGGGAAACTCCTACGAGCAGTACTTC
-	TRBV7-2	TRBJ1-5	medium-sized	CASSPTLYSNQPQHF	TGTGCCAGCAGCCCGACACTCTATAGCAATCAGCCCCAGCATTTT
-	TRBV14	TRBJ2-1	-	CASSSLLGSYNEQLF	TGTGCCAGCAGCTCCCTCCTTGGGTCCTACAATGAACAGCTCTTC
-	TRBV6-2/TRBV6-3	TRBJ1-1	-	CASSYSQKGLAEAFF	TGTGCCAGCAGTTACTCTCAGAAAGGGTTGGCTGAAGCTTTCTTT
TRBD1	TRBV12-3/TRBV12-4	TRBJ2-7	medium-sized	CASSYRDSHEQYF	TGTGCCAGCAGCTACCGGGACAGTCACGAGCAGTACTTC
TRBD2	TRBV4-3	TRBJ2-3	medium-sized	CASSQDTSGGADTQYF	TGCGCCAGCAGCCAAGATACTAGCGGGGGGGCAGATACGCAGTATTTT
-	TRBV4-2	TRBJ1-5	medium-sized	CASSPTKTSNQPQHF	TGTGCCAGCAGCCCAACTAAAACCAGCAATCAGCCCCAGCATTTT
-	TRBV6-2/TRBV6-3	TRBJ2-7	medium-sized	CASSYLGPEQYF	TGTGCCAGCAGTTACTTAGGGCCCGAGCAGTACTTC
TRBD2	TRBV7-2	TRBJ2-3	-	CASSSAGLAGGHGTDTQYF	TGTGCCAGCAGCTCGGCCGGACTAGCGGGGGGCCATGGCACAGACACGCAGTATTTT
-	TRBV24-1	TRBJ2-2	-	CATRESTTGELFF	TGTGCCACTAGAGAAAGTACCACCGGGGAGCTGTTTTTT
-	TRBV13	TRBJ2-5	medium-sized	CASSLRIETQYF	TGTGCCAGCAGCTTAAGGATAGAGACCCAGTACTTC
-	TRBV6-6	TRBJ2-7	medium-sized	CASSYTTGPSYEQYF	TGTGCCAGCAGTTACACCACAGGCCCTTCCTACGAGCAGTACTTC
-	TRBV7-9	TRBJ2-3	-	CASSISGASTDTQYF	TGTGCTAGCAGCATCTCCGGGGCCAGCACAGATACGCAGTATTTT
-	TRBV6-6	TRBJ2-3	many	CASSYGIDTQYF	TGTGCCAGCAGTTACGGTATCGATACGCAGTATTTT
TRBD1	TRBV29-1	TRBJ1-1	medium-sized	CSVQGGAAIEAFF	TGCAGCGTCCAGGGGGGGGCCGCAATTGAAGCTTTCTTT
TRBD1	TRBV6-5	TRBJ2-7	-	CASSSFETGVEQYF	TGTGCCAGCAGTTCCTTCGAAACAGGGGTCGAGCAGTACTTC
-	TRBV4-1	TRBJ2-2	many	CASSQDTTFQNTGELFF	TGCGCCAGCAGCCAAGACACTACCTTCCAGAACACCGGGGAGCTGTTTTTT
-	TRBV29-1	TRBJ1-1	medium-sized	CSVEKSDQPGLNTEAFF	TGCAGCGTTGAAAAGTCAGATCAGCCCGGGTTGAACACTGAAGCTTTCTTT